The entry below gives a single T cell receptor (beta chain) sequence along with its context. Its antigen is as yet unknown. The data belong to a study of T cells in pancreatic ductal adenocarcinoma. General study results and limits: Compared with tumor, blood showed more total productive templates and about 8-fold more clonotypes.

No neoadjuvant therapy was given to the selected pancreatic ductal adenocarcinoma patients before their surgery. V dropped 7 bases and J dropped 6; count of bases not matched to a gene: 8. The CDR3 is 13 residues long. Germline lookup yields CDR1 MGHDK and CDR2 SYGVNS. Here immunoSEQ multiplex PCR was the method, and the copy in TCRdb shows in-frame clones only, minus some. In the table there are about 97,000 clones, about 96% of which are singletons. The chain combines TRBV25-1 with TRBJ1-2; 7 nucleotides match TRBD1. The TCR comes from a human donor with pancreatic ductal adenocarcinoma. The specimen was PBMCs. This CDR3 is CASNPGGMDGYTF. The CDR3, as DNA: TGTGCCAGCAACCCAGGGGGGATGGATGGCTACACCTTC.